Each of the 25 T cell receptor beta chains below was sequenced from the same sample in a study of blood T cell repertoires in COVID-19. Repertoires were generated with immunoSEQ multiplex PCR, while TCRdb's copy carries only in-frame clones and drops some. The table has 150,000 to 200,000 clones, 85% to 95% seen once; the top ten hold 0.76%. The material sequenced was peripheral blood. The origin of the receptors is a man aged 25 to 40 with COVID-19, enrolled during active disease.

The gene calls are TRBV11-3 and TRBJ2-3, with D maybe TRBD2 (6 bases). The CDR3 is 16 residues long. Germline values: CDR1 SGHNT, CDR2 YENEEA. Trimming removed 4 bases from V and 2 bases from J, with 16 bases in between. CDR3 bases: TGTGCCAGCAGCTATTCCGGGACGGGGGTCACAGATACGCAGTATTTT. It translates to CASSYSGTGVTDTQYF.

The rearrangement joins TRBV27 to TRBJ1-5, with TRBD1 matching over 9 bases. With 8 bases clipped from V and 0 bases from J, the junction kept 5 bases outside the gene matches. The CDR3 consists of 15 residues. The germline CDR1 and CDR2 sequences are MNHEY and SMNVEV (reference sequence). The CDR3, as DNA: TGTGCCAGCCAGGGGACAGGGAATAGCAATCAGCCCCAGCATTTT. It yields the protein CASQGTGNSNQPQHF.

V usage is TRBV20-1 and J usage is TRBJ1-2, with a possible D match to TRBD1 (6 bases). The CDR3 is 13 amino acids. Germline CDR1 reads DFQATT; CDR2 reads SNEGSKA (reference sequence). Deletions cut 3 bases from V and 8 bases from J, with 16 bases between. The CDR3 protein is CSASAGVARGYTF. The CDR3 coding sequence is TGCAGTGCTAGTGCAGGGGTGGCTCGGGGCTACACCTTC.

J is TRBJ1-2 and V is TRBV5-6, with 7 bases aligning to TRBD1. Trimming at V came to 4 bases and at J to 9 bases, leaving 15 bases not matched to a gene. Germline V gene sequence: CDR1 SGHDT, CDR2 YYEEEE. The CDR3 sequence is 15 residues long. The chain's CDR3 is CASSPGTEILSSYTF. In DNA, the CDR3 is TGTGCCAGCAGCCCCGGGACAGAGATTTTGAGTAGCTACACCTTC.

The V and J genes are TRBV6-5 and TRBJ2-3, with 7 bases fitting TRBD1. CDR3 size: 13 residues. Germline values: CDR1 MNHEY, CDR2 SVGAGI. Trimming at V came to 7 bases and at J to 4 bases, leaving 5 bases not matched to a gene. DNA for the CDR3: TGTGCCAGCACCTTAACAGGGGCAGATACGCAGTATTTT. It translates to CASTLTGADTQYF.

This clone was counted between two and nine times. The CDR3 DNA reads as TGTGCCAGCAGAGAAAGATCTAGCGGGGGGGGACACAATGAGCAGTTCTTC. Translation gives CASRERSSGGGHNEQFF. The chain uses TRBV2 and TRBJ2-1, with TRBD2 matching 12 bases. This CDR3 spans 17 amino acids. Trimming took 6 bases from V and 5 from J; bases not matched to a gene: 11. Germline CDR1 reads SNHLY; CDR2 reads FYNNEI. The full variable domain, in which reference TRBV2 and TRBJ2-1 provide the parts outside the CDR3, is EPEVTQTPSHQVTQMGQEVILRCVPISNHLYFYWYRQILGQKVEFLVSFYNNEISEKSEIFDDQFSVERPDGSNFTLKIRSTKLEDSAMYFCASRERSSGGGHNEQFFGPGTRLTVL.

This clone appeared a single time. The genes are TRBV7-9 and TRBJ2-3; the D gene is possibly TRBD2 (5 bases). Deletions cut 4 bases from V and 0 bases from J, with 8 bases between. This CDR3 has 14 amino acids. Germline lookup yields CDR1 SEHNR and CDR2 FQNEAQ (reference sequence). The CDR3 coding sequence is TGTGCCAGCAGCTACGGACTTAGCACAGATACGCAGTATTTT. Translation gives CASSYGLSTDTQYF. The full variable domain, completed using reference TRBV7-9 and TRBJ2-3, is DTGVSQNPRHKITKRGQNVTFRCDPISEHNRLYWYRQTLGQGPEFLTYFQNEAQLEKSRLLSDRFSAERPKGSFSTLEIQRTEQGDSAMYLCASSYGLSTDTQYFGPGTRLTVL.

This clone was picked up one time. The chain joins TRBV11-2 to TRBJ1-2; TRBD1 matches 7 bases. Germline trimming cut 0 bases from V and 5 bases from J; bases unmatched to any gene: 6. Germline lookup yields CDR1 SGHAT and CDR2 FQNNGV. The CDR3 is made up of 15 amino acids. This CDR3 reads CASSLDLRDSYGYTF. The CDR3 DNA reads TGTGCCAGCAGCTTAGATCTGAGGGACAGTTATGGCTACACCTTC.

The genes are TRBV6-5 and TRBJ1-3, with 9 nucleotides matching TRBD1. V trimming: 7 bases; J trimming: 2 bases; junction bases outside the gene matches: 3. Per the germline V gene, CDR1 is MNHEY and CDR2 is SVGAGI. The CDR3 extends over 14 amino acids. In nucleotides, the CDR3 is TGTGCCAGCAAACAGGGGGCGGCTGGAAACACCATATATTTT. Translation: CASKQGAAGNTIYF.

The chain is built from TRBV10-3 and TRBJ1-2, with TRBD1 as a possible D gene (5 bases). V shed 4 bases and J shed 0 bases, with 12 bases lying between them. This CDR3 region has 15 residues. Germline loops: CDR1 ENHRY, CDR2 SYGVKD. The CDR3 is CAISGGAVTNYGYTF. The CDR3, as DNA: TGTGCCATCAGTGGGGGCGCCGTCACTAACTATGGCTACACCTTC.

The V gene is TRBV5-1, the J gene TRBJ1-2; TRBD1 aligns across 9 bases. After removal of 3 bases from V and 7 bases from J, the junction contained 10 bases not matched to a gene. CDR1 SGHRS and CDR2 YFSETQ come from the germline V gene. The CDR3 is 15 residues long. The CDR3 bases are TGCGCCAGCAGCTCCTCCGGGACAGGGATGTTTGGCTACACCTTC. This encodes CASSSSGTGMFGYTF.

CDR3 nucleotide sequence: TGTGCCAGCAGAGAACAGGGGGCAAATTCACCCCTCCACTTT. Translated: CASREQGANSPLHF. This rearrangement joins TRBV27 to TRBJ1-6, with 9 bases matching TRBD1. J was trimmed by 7 bases and V by 6 bases; bases with no gene match: 4. This CDR3 region has 14 residues. Germline V CDR1 and CDR2: MNHEY, SMNVEV (reference sequence).

The CDR3 protein is CASTEESNQPQHF. The CDR3 DNA is TGTGCCAGCACCGAGGAGAGCAATCAGCCCCAGCATTTT. V is TRBV2 and J is TRBJ1-5; D unclear. Germline V gene data show CDR1 as SNHLY and CDR2 as FYNNEI. The CDR3 runs 13 residues. V was shortened by 7 bases and J by 1 base, with 8 bases between the two germline ends.

The CDR3 sequence is CASSHTRPGGQPQHF. As DNA, the CDR3 is TGCGCCAGCAGCCACACCAGACCCGGGGGTCAGCCCCAGCATTTT. V usage is TRBV4-1 and J usage is TRBJ1-5, with a weak D call TRBD1 (5 bases). Germline V gene sequence: CDR1 MGHRA, CDR2 YSYEKL. Trimming stripped 3 bases from V and 6 bases from J, with 15 bases between. The CDR3 sequence is 15 residues long.

The chain couples TRBV9 to TRBJ2-2, with 11 bases lining up with TRBD2. The germline gives CDR1 SGDLS, CDR2 YYNGEE. V shed 2 bases, J shed 5 bases, and the junction held 5 bases outside the gene matches. The CDR3 consists of 16 residues. CDR3 bases: TGTGCCAGCAGCGTGCTTAGCGGGGGGGATACCGGGGAGCTGTTTTTT. This translates into CASSVLSGGDTGELFF.

The rearrangement joins TRBV18 to TRBJ1-4, with 8 bases matching TRBD1. Germline V gene data show CDR1 as KGHSH and CDR2 as LQKENI. V was clipped by 6 bases and J by 4 bases; unmatched bases: 7. This CDR3 spans 15 amino acids. The CDR3 protein is CASSQEGQVNEKLFF. CDR3 nucleotide sequence: TGTGCCAGCTCTCAAGAGGGACAGGTTAATGAAAAACTGTTTTTT.

The chain is built from TRBV19 and TRBJ2-5, with a possible D match to TRBD1 (6 bases). The germline gives CDR1 LNHDA, CDR2 SQIVND (reference sequence). V was trimmed by 4 bases and J by 5 bases, leaving 17 bases between them. This CDR3 region has 15 residues. CDR3 amino acids: CASSTRWNGGETQYF. CDR3 DNA: TGTGCCAGTAGTACCCGCTGGAATGGGGGCGAGACCCAGTACTTC.

This chain joins TRBV4-1 and TRBJ1-6; D ambiguous. This CDR3 spans 15 amino acids. CDR1 and CDR2 (germline): MGHRA, YSYEKL. V was shortened by 4 bases and J by 13 bases, with 20 bases between the two germline ends. The CDR3 protein is CASSRMTLQAPPLHF. The CDR3, as DNA: TGCGCCAGCAGCCGCATGACACTCCAGGCGCCCCCCCTCCACTTT.

V usage is TRBV29-1 and J usage is TRBJ1-1, with no clear D. Germline V gives CDR1 SQVTM, CDR2 ANQGSEA. V was trimmed by 3 bases and J by 0 bases, leaving 14 bases between them. The CDR3 runs to 15 residues. For the CDR3, the DNA is TGCAGCGTTGAGTTGGAGGACTTAATGAACACTGAAGCTTTCTTT. Its translation is CSVELEDLMNTEAFF. Looking up the rest from reference TRBV29-1 and TRBJ1-1 gives the full variable domain: SAVISQKPSRDICQRGTSLTIQCQVDSQVTMMFWYRQQPGQSLTLIATANQGSEATYESGFVIDKFPISRPNLTFSTLTVSNMSPEDSSIYLCSVELEDLMNTEAFFGQGTRLTVV.

The chain uses TRBV7-3 and TRBJ2-1, with 12 bases lining up with TRBD2. Germline V CDR1 and CDR2: SGHTA, FQGTGA. Losses at the gene ends were 5 bases for V and 3 bases for J; bases not matched to a gene: 5. The CDR3 runs 16 residues. The CDR3 DNA follows: TGTGCCAGCAGCCCCGAGGGACTAGCGGGCTACAATGAGCAGTTCTTC. It specifies CASSPEGLAGYNEQFF.

This chain connects TRBV7-9 to TRBJ1-1; tentatively, D is TRBD1 (5 bases). Germline CDR1 and CDR2: SEHNR and FQNEAQ (reference sequence). The V gene lost 3 bases and the J gene lost 4 bases, with 12 bases spanning the gap. This CDR3 region has 14 residues. The CDR3 here is CASSFTGGSTEAFF. The CDR3 bases are TGTGCCAGCAGCTTCACCGGGGGGTCCACTGAAGCTTTCTTT. Based on the CDR3 plus reference TRBV7-9 and TRBJ1-1, the full variable domain is DTGVSQNPRHKITKRGQNVTFRCDPISEHNRLYWYRQTLGQGPEFLTYFQNEAQLEKSRLLSDRFSAERPKGSFSTLEIQRTEQGDSAMYLCASSFTGGSTEAFFGQGTRLTVV.

This clone has more than one count but fewer than ten. This chain connects TRBV13 to TRBJ1-1; TRBD1 is a possible D gene (5 bases). V gave up 3 bases and J gave up 4 bases, with 18 bases separating them. Germline CDR1 reads PRHDT; CDR2 reads FYEKMQ (reference sequence). This CDR3 comprises 16 residues. CDR3 in DNA: TGTGCCAGCAGCTTCGGAGGGGCACCGAGGGGCACTGAAGCTTTCTTT. Amino acid sequence: CASSFGGAPRGTEAFF. The variable domain in full, completed from reference TRBV13 and TRBJ1-1, reads AAGVIQSPRHLIKEKRETATLKCYPIPRHDTVYWYQQGPGQDPQFLISFYEKMQSDKGSIPDRFSAQQFSDYHSELNMSSLELGDSALYFCASSFGGAPRGTEAFFGQGTRLTVV.

V usage is TRBV5-1 and J usage is TRBJ1-2, with 8 bases matching TRBD1. CDR1 SGHRS and CDR2 YFSETQ come from the germline V gene. Germline trimming cut 5 bases from V and 7 bases from J; bases unmatched to any gene: 13. The CDR3 extends over 15 amino acids. The CDR3 protein is CASREGQAIIAGYTF. CDR3 bases: TGCGCCAGCAGGGAGGGACAGGCGATCATAGCTGGCTACACCTTC.

The CDR3, as DNA: TGTGCCAGTAGTATAGTACCGAGGACAGGGGATAATTCACCCCTCCACTTT. Its translation: CASSIVPRTGDNSPLHF. This chain uses TRBV19 with TRBJ1-6; 9 bases line up with TRBD1. The germline CDR1 and CDR2 sequences are LNHDA and SQIVND (reference sequence). This CDR3 has 17 amino acids. V shed 1 base and J 5 bases; nucleotides not matched to a gene: 6. Complete variable domain (other parts from reference TRBV19 and TRBJ1-6): DGGITQSPKYLFRKEGQNVTLSCEQNLNHDAMYWYRQDPGQGLRLIYYSQIVNDFQKGDIAEGYSVSREKKESFPLTVTSAQKNPTAFYLCASSIVPRTGDNSPLHFGNGTRLTVT.

The V call is TRBV10-3, the J call TRBJ1-6; D remains unclear. The germline gives CDR1 ENHRY, CDR2 SYGVKD. V gave up 2 bases and J gave up 7 bases, with 12 bases separating them. The CDR3 has 15 residues. The CDR3: CAISEEGGGNSPLHF. The CDR3 DNA reads as TGTGCCATCAGTGAGGAAGGAGGCGGGAATTCACCCCTCCACTTT.